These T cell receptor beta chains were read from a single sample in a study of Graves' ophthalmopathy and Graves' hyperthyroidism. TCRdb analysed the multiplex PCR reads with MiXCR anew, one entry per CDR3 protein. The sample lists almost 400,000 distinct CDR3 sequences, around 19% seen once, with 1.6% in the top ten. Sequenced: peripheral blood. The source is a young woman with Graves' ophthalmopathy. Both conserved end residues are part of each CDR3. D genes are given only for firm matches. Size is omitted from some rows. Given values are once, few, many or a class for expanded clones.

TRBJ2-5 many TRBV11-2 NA CASSLIQGLKETQYF TGTGCCAGCAGCTTAATCCAAGGCCTCAAAGAGACCCAGTACTTC
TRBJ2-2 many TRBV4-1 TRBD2 CASSQAQGLAGGELFF TGCGCCAGCAGCCAAGCCCAGGGACTAGCTGGCGGGGAGCTGTTTTTT
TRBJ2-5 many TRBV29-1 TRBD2 CSVQPPGLAASGGTQYF TGCAGCGTCCAGCCACCGGGACTAGCGGCCTCCGGGGGAACCCAGTACTTC
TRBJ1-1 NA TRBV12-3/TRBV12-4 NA CASSTRPGTEAFF TGTGCCAGCAGCACCAGACCGGGCACTGAAGCTTTCTTT
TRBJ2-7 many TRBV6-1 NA CASRRGGVTYEQYF TGTGCCAGCAGGAGGGGGGGTGTTACCTACGAGCAGTACTTC
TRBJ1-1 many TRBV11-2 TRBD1 CASSLYPPTGGGNTEAFF TGTGCCAGCAGCTTATACCCCCCGACAGGGGGAGGGAACACTGAAGCTTTCTTT
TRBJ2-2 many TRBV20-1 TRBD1 CSASPRGRYTGELFF TGCAGTGCTAGTCCAAGGGGGCGGTACACCGGGGAGCTGTTTTTT
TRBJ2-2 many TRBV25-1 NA CASRGTGFTGELFF TGTGCCAGCAGAGGAACAGGGTTTACCGGGGAGCTGTTTTTT
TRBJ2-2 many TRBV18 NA CASSRDALSGELFF TGTGCCAGCTCACGGGACGCCCTTTCCGGGGAGCTGTTTTTT
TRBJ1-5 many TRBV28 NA CASSLPGQFPGRFHSNQPQHF TGTGCCAGCAGTTTACCCGGACAGTTTCCAGGGCGTTTCCATAGCAATCAGCCCCAGCATTTT
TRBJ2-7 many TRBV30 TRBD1 CAWSVGTGAPYEQYF TGTGCCTGGAGTGTTGGGACAGGGGCACCCTACGAGCAGTACTTC
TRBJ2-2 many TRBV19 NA CASGRITGELFF TGTGCCAGTGGGAGGATCACCGGGGAGCTGTTTTTT
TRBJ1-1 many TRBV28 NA CASRAHKKAFF TGTGCCAGTAGGGCCCACAAAAAGGCTTTCTTT
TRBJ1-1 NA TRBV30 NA CAWQGFTEAFF TGTGCCTGGCAGGGGTTCACTGAAGCTTTCTTT
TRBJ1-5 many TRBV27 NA CASSPWPSNQPQHF TGTGCCAGCAGTCCTTGGCCCAGCAATCAGCCCCAGCATTTT
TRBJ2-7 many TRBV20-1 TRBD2 CSARTLFLAGDAHSYEQYF TGCAGTGCTAGAACCCTTTTCCTAGCGGGGGACGCCCACTCCTACGAGCAGTACTTC
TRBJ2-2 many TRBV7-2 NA CASSSRQGETGELFF TGTGCCAGCAGTTCCCGGCAAGGCGAGACCGGGGAGCTGTTTTTT
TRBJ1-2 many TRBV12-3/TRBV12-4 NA CASSPTLGDYGYTF TGTGCCAGCAGTCCGACGTTAGGGGACTATGGCTACACCTTC
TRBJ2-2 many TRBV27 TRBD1 CASSFGTGSTGELFF TGTGCCAGCAGCTTCGGGACAGGGAGTACCGGGGAGCTGTTTTTT
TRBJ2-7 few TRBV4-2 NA CASSQDSSENSYEQYF TGTGCCAGCAGCCAAGATTCCAGCGAGAACTCCTACGAGCAGTACTTC
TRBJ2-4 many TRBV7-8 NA CASSSGSKNIQYF TGTGCCAGCAGCTCAGGATCCAAAAACATTCAGTACTTC
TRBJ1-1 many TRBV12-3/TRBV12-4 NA CASMVFGWNTEAFF TGTGCCAGCATGGTTTTTGGTTGGAACACTGAAGCTTTCTTT
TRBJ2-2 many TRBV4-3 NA CASSHRGANTGELFF TGCGCCAGCAGCCACCGTGGGGCCAACACCGGGGAGCTGTTTTTT
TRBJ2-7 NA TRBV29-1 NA CSARDPADEQYF TGCAGCGCCCGGGACCCTGCAGATGAGCAGTACTTC
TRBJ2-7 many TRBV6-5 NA CASSYSQAYEQYF TGTGCCAGCAGTTACTCTCAGGCCTACGAGCAGTACTTC
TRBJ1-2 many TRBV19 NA CASSTLVGGMSYTF TGTGCCAGTAGTACCCTGGTGGGCGGTATGAGCTACACCTTC
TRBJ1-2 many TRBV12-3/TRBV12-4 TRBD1 CASSATDRGYYGYTF TGTGCCAGCAGTGCGACGGACAGGGGGTACTATGGCTACACCTTC
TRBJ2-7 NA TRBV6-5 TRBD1 CASNSQGSRHEQYF TGTGCCAGCAATTCACAGGGGTCCCGCCACGAGCAGTACTTC
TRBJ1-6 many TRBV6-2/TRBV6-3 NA CASSYRVGRSSYNSPLHF TGTGCCAGCAGTTACAGGGTCGGTCGGAGCTCCTATAATTCACCCCTCCACTTT
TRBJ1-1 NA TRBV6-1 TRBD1 CASSRTGLGTEAFF TGTGCCAGCAGTAGGACAGGGTTAGGCACTGAAGCTTTCTTT
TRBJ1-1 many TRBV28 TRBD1 CASTLQGANTEAFF TGTGCCAGCACTCTACAGGGGGCAAACACTGAAGCTTTCTTT
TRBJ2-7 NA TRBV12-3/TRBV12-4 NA CTSSFGPAFEQYF TGTACCAGCAGTTTCGGTCCTGCCTTTGAGCAGTACTTC